This passage covers 29 T cell receptor beta chains from one sample sequenced in a study of T cell repertoires in cytomegalovirus infection. TCRdb used MiXCR to reprocess the reads, holding one entry per CDR3 protein. The sample shows 95,000 to 120,000 distinct CDR3 sequences, about 30% of them seen only once. What these receptors recognize is not known. Sequenced here: CD8+ T cells from cultured PBMCs, sampled from culture after CMV antigen stimulation. Receptors were obtained from a human donor in good health (CMV status not recorded). Some clones in this sample may be carry-over from other donors' samples.

This clonotype was observed once. The genes are TRBV19 and TRBJ1-1; D is uncertain. Germline V CDR1 and CDR2: LNHDA, SQIVND (reference sequence). CDR3 length: 14 amino acids. Trimming shortened V by 3 bases and J by 3 bases, and 11 bases separated the two germline ends. CDR3 nucleotide sequence: TGTGCCAGTAGTATTAAGGTCCTCTACACTGAAGCTTTCTTT. Translation gives CASSIKVLYTEAFF.

This clonotype occurred a few times. One end of the junction varies from germline; a read error may be responsible. V is TRBV2 and J is TRBJ2-2; a weak D match, TRBD1 (6 bases). Germline V CDR1 and CDR2: SNHLY, FYNNEI. The length of the CDR3 is 15 residues. CDR3 loop: CASREGGILSGELFF. The CDR3 coding sequence is TGTGCCAGCAGGGAAGGGGGAATCCTCAGCGGGGAGCTGTTTTTT.

This chain uses TRBV10-3 with TRBJ1-1, with 7 positions matching TRBD1. Germline V gene sequence: CDR1 ENHRY, CDR2 SYGVKD. Losses at the gene ends were 6 bases for V and 3 bases for J; bases not matched to a gene: 19. The CDR3 runs to 18 residues. CDR3 in DNA: TGTGCCATCAGACAACCGCGGACAGGAGGCCCCAGGTACACTGAAGCTTTCTTT. Translating it yields CAIRQPRTGGPRYTEAFF.

The CDR3 bases are TGCAGTGCCCCCTTGGACCCGCCCTACGAGCAGTACTTC. Translated: CSAPLDPPYEQYF. This chain joins TRBV20-1 and TRBJ2-7; D gene ambiguous. The germline CDR1 and CDR2 sequences are DFQATT and SNEGSKA (reference sequence). The CDR3 runs 13 residues. V was pared by 6 bases and J by 2 bases, with 14 bases between.

The chain is built from TRBV6-2 or TRBV6-3 and TRBJ1-2; the D is unclear. V gave up 4 bases and J gave up 8 bases, with 17 bases separating them. Germline loops: CDR1 MNHEY, CDR2 SVGEGT. The CDR3 extends over 14 amino acids. DNA for the CDR3: TGTGCCAGCAGTTCGCCGGGAGCTGTGACCGGCTACACCTTC. Translated: CASSSPGAVTGYTF.

In its sample, this clonotype was seen many times. The chain carries TRBV7-9 and TRBJ2-1, with 8 bases aligning to TRBD1. The V gene end was trimmed by 1 base and the J gene end by 4 bases; junction bases not matched to a gene: 6. The CDR3 length is 16 residues. Per the germline V gene, CDR1 is SEHNR and CDR2 is FQNEAQ (reference sequence). In DNA form, the CDR3 reads TGTGCCAGCAGCTTAGAGGGCCGGACAGGGTACAATGAGCAGTTCTTC. Translation: CASSLEGRTGYNEQFF.

Ten or more counts support this clonotype. CDR3 sequence reads: CASSLVGSEFF. The CDR3 DNA reads as TGTGCCAGCAGCTTAGTCGGATCAGAGTTCTTC. The chain recombines TRBV7-9 with TRBJ2-1; D gene unclear. Trimming shortened V by 1 base and J by 14 bases, and 9 bases separated the two germline ends. The V gene's germline CDR1 is SEHNR and CDR2 FQNEAQ (reference sequence). There are 11 residues in the CDR3. Based on the CDR3 plus reference TRBV7-9 and TRBJ2-1, the full variable domain is DTGVSQNPRHKITKRGQNVTFRCDPISEHNRLYWYRQTLGQGPEFLTYFQNEAQLEKSRLLSDRFSAERPKGSFSTLEIQRTEQGDSAMYLCASSLVGSEFFGPGTRLTVL.

The V call is TRBV7-8, the J call TRBJ1-2; 8 bases agree with TRBD1. This CDR3 has 15 amino acids. J lost 0 bases, V lost 5 bases, and 5 bases had no gene match. In germline, CDR1 is SGHVS, CDR2 FQNEAQ. CDR3 nucleotide sequence: TGTGCCAGCAGCGCCACAGGGGGGTCTAACTATGGCTACACCTTC. Protein sequence: CASSATGGSNYGYTF.

Ten or more counts support this clonotype. This chain uses TRBV6-6 with TRBJ1-5; D is ambiguous. The germline V gene encodes CDR1 MNHNY and CDR2 SVGAGI (reference sequence). V was shortened by 7 bases and J by 7 bases, with 17 bases between the two germline ends. CDR3 length: 14 residues. As DNA, the CDR3 is TGTGCCAGCATCGACTCGGGGAGAACCCAGCCCCAGCATTTT. Translated: CASIDSGRTQPQHF.

The rearrangement links TRBV28 to TRBJ2-7, with 13 positions matching TRBD2. Trimming took 3 bases from V and 0 from J; bases not matched to a gene: 8. CDR1 and CDR2 from the germline V gene are MDHEN and SYDVKM. The CDR3 is 18 residues long. The CDR3 sequence is CASSLSGTSGVSSYEQYF. DNA for the CDR3: TGTGCCAGCAGTTTGTCGGGGACTAGCGGGGTAAGCTCCTACGAGCAGTACTTC.

The V call is TRBV19, the J call TRBJ2-7; D is perhaps TRBD1 (6 bases). Germline loops: CDR1 LNHDA, CDR2 SQIVND (reference sequence). V was pared by 1 base and J by 2 bases, with 9 bases between. This CDR3 has 14 amino acids. CDR3 protein: CASSIAWDTYEQYF. CDR3 coding DNA: TGTGCCAGTAGTATAGCATGGGACACCTACGAGCAGTACTTC. Supplemented by reference TRBV19 and TRBJ2-7, the full variable domain reads DGGITQSPKYLFRKEGQNVTLSCEQNLNHDAMYWYRQDPGQGLRLIYYSQIVNDFQKGDIAEGYSVSREKKESFPLTVTSAQKNPTAFYLCASSIAWDTYEQYFGPGTRLTVT.

The genes are TRBV5-1 and TRBJ1-1; 10 bases match TRBD1. V dropped 4 bases and J dropped 0; count of bases not matched to a gene: 9. This CDR3 is 17 amino acids long. CDR1 is SGHRS, CDR2 YFSETQ, per germline. In DNA form, the CDR3 reads TGCGCCAGCAGCCCGGACAGGGGGACCCTAATGAACACTGAAGCTTTCTTT. Its translation is CASSPDRGTLMNTEAFF. Filled out from reference TRBV5-1 and TRBJ1-1, the complete variable domain reads KAGVTQTPRYLIKTRGQQVTLSCSPISGHRSVSWYQQTPGQGLQFLFEYFSETQRNKGNFPGRFSGRQFSNSRSEMNVSTLELGDSALYLCASSPDRGTLMNTEAFFGQGTRLTVV.

This clonotype came up many times. This chain uses TRBV5-6 with TRBJ2-1; D is unresolved. Looked up from germline, CDR1 is SGHDT and CDR2 is YYEEEE. The CDR3 totals 14 residues. The V and J ends lost 0 bases and 1 base respectively, with 5 bases between them. The CDR3 spells CASSLGQSYNEQFF. The CDR3 coding sequence is TGTGCCAGCAGCTTGGGGCAGTCCTACAATGAGCAGTTCTTC.

This clonotype was detected ten times or more. V usage is TRBV7-2 and J usage is TRBJ2-7, with 9 nucleotides matching TRBD2. V shed 4 bases, J shed 2 bases, and the junction held 3 bases outside the gene matches. The germline V gene has CDR1 SGHTA and CDR2 FQGNSA. The CDR3 has 14 residues. CDR3: CASSYERGAYEQYF. The CDR3 bases are TGTGCCAGCAGCTACGAGCGGGGGGCCTACGAGCAGTACTTC. The full variable domain, with the rest looked up from reference TRBV7-2 and TRBJ2-7, is GAGVSQSPSNKVTEKGKDVELRCDPISGHTALYWYRQSLGQGLEFLIYFQGNSAPDKSGLPSDRFSAERTGGSVSTLTIQRTQQEDSAVYLCASSYERGAYEQYFGPGTRLTVT.

This clonotype has only one observation. The rearrangement uses TRBV7-6 and TRBJ1-1, with TRBD1 as a possible D gene (6 bases). The CDR3 consists of 12 residues. Trimming shortened V by 7 bases and J by 5 bases, and 11 bases separated the two germline ends. CDR1 is SGHVS and CDR2 is FNYEAQ in the germline V gene. CDR3 residues: CASTKGDTEAFF. The CDR3 nucleotides read TGTGCCAGCACCAAGGGGGATACTGAAGCTTTCTTT.

The V and J genes are TRBV10-3 and TRBJ2-7, with TRBD1 matching over 9 bases. CDR3 length equals 17 residues. CDR1 and CDR2 from the germline V gene are ENHRY and SYGVKD. V lost 0 bases to trimming and J lost 4 bases; unmatched junction nucleotides: 10. The CDR3 nucleotides read TGTGCCATCAGTGAGTCAACAGGGGGCATAAAGAATTACGAGCAGTACTTC. Protein sequence: CAISESTGGIKNYEQYF.

A few counts support this clonotype. The gene calls are TRBV12-3 or TRBV12-4 and TRBJ1-4; 8 bases are a match to TRBD1. Trimming removed 3 bases from V and 0 bases from J; junction bases left unmatched: 12. The CDR3 totals 19 residues. CDR3 loop: CASSFSATGVIATNEKLFF. The CDR3 bases are TGTGCCAGCAGTTTTTCGGCGACAGGGGTAATAGCAACTAATGAAAAACTGTTTTTT.

Only a few counts were recorded for this clonotype. The rearrangement uses TRBV5-6 and TRBJ2-7; TRBD2 is a possible D gene (6 bases). The CDR3 loop spans 13 amino acids. The V gene's germline CDR1 is SGHDT and CDR2 YYEEEE. V lost 7 bases, J lost 2 bases, and 13 bases lay in between. DNA for the CDR3: TGTGCCAGCGGGAGGTCCCCCACCTACGAGCAGTACTTC. Encoded protein: CASGRSPTYEQYF. The full variable domain, in which reference TRBV5-6 and TRBJ2-7 provide the parts outside the CDR3, is DAGVTQSPTHLIKTRGQQVTLRCSPKSGHDTVSWYQQALGQGPQFIFQYYEEEERQRGNFPDRFSGHQFPNYSSELNVNALLLGDSALYLCASGRSPTYEQYFGPGTRLTVT.

This chain joins TRBV28 and TRBJ2-1; D is undetermined. The CDR3 extends over 13 amino acids. CDR1 and CDR2 (germline): MDHEN, SYDVKM. Trimming left V 2 bases short and J 3 bases short, with 5 bases between. CDR3 nucleotides: TGTGCCAGCAGTTTAGGGCGCTACAATGAGCAGTTCTTC. It translates to CASSLGRYNEQFF.

This clonotype was detected only a few times. The chain has TRBV7-9 and TRBJ1-1, with D possibly TRBD1 on 6 matching bases. The V gene's germline CDR1 is SEHNR and CDR2 FQNEAQ (reference sequence). Trimming removed 5 bases at V and 8 bases at J, with 12 bases between. The CDR3 spans 12 residues. The CDR3: CASSRWTAEAFF. The CDR3 DNA reads TGTGCCAGCAGCCGATGGACAGCCGAAGCTTTCTTT. Filled out from reference TRBV7-9 and TRBJ1-1, the complete variable domain reads DTGVSQNPRHKITKRGQNVTFRCDPISEHNRLYWYRQTLGQGPEFLTYFQNEAQLEKSRLLSDRFSAERPKGSFSTLEIQRTEQGDSAMYLCASSRWTAEAFFGQGTRLTVV.

The rearrangement uses TRBV7-9 and TRBJ2-3; 7 bases align to TRBD1. Per germline, CDR1 SEHNR and CDR2 FQNEAQ (reference sequence). Losses at the gene ends were 4 bases for V and 0 bases for J; bases not matched to a gene: 7. The CDR3 sequence is 16 residues long. CDR3: CASSSIGTASTDTQYF. CDR3 coding DNA: TGTGCCAGCAGCTCTATCGGGACAGCCAGCACAGATACGCAGTATTTT.

This clonotype was counted between two and nine times. CDR3: CASIQGQGSGELFF. The CDR3, as DNA: TGTGCCAGCATACAGGGGCAGGGGTCCGGGGAGCTGTTTTTT. The rearrangement links TRBV7-9 to TRBJ2-2, with 7 bases aligning to TRBD1. Trimming took 7 bases from V and 6 from J; bases not matched to a gene: 8. Germline V gives CDR1 SEHNR, CDR2 FQNEAQ (reference sequence). The CDR3 runs 14 residues.

Worth noting for this clonotype: As the CDR3 is not closed by the conserved phenylalanine or tryptophan, this likely results from a read error. CDR3 DNA: TGTGCCAGCAGTCCATGGACAGGGGGGACGGGGACTGAAGCTTTCTCT. Amino acid sequence: CASSPWTGGTGTEAFS. The V and J genes are TRBV27 and TRBJ1-1; TRBD1 agrees at 10 bases. The CDR3 is 16 residues long. Trimming took 5 bases from V and 5 from J; bases not matched to a gene: 11. The germline V gene has CDR1 MNHEY and CDR2 SMNVEV (reference sequence).

This clonotype was recorded a few times. The CDR3 bases are TGTGCCAGCAGACACCGTTGGGACAGTCTTTATAGCAATCAGCCCCAGCATTTT. Protein product: CASRHRWDSLYSNQPQHF. The rearrangement links TRBV6-1 to TRBJ1-5, with 7 bases matching TRBD1. CDR1 and CDR2 from the germline V gene are MNHNS and SASEGT. Trimming removed 6 bases from V and 0 bases from J; junction bases left unmatched: 14. This CDR3 has 18 residues.

V usage is TRBV6-5 and J usage is TRBJ2-7, with D possibly TRBD1 on 5 matching bases. This CDR3 is built from 14 residues. Trimming shortened V by 2 bases and J by 2 bases, and 10 bases separated the two germline ends. Germline V gene sequence: CDR1 MNHEY, CDR2 SVGAGI. The CDR3 DNA reads TGTGCCAGCAGTTACGGCCAGGGAACCTACGAGCAGTACTTC. It is translated as CASSYGQGTYEQYF.

V and J are TRBV12-3 or TRBV12-4 and TRBJ2-1; possibly TRBD1 for D (5 bases). The CDR3 is made up of 14 amino acids. Trimming cost V 6 bases and J 2 bases, with 11 bases left between them. CDR3 residues: CASSPSRAYNEQFF. In DNA form, the CDR3 reads TGTGCCAGCAGCCCTTCCAGGGCCTACAATGAGCAGTTCTTC.

This clonotype was seen at least ten times. V is TRBV2 and J is TRBJ1-2; TRBD1 is a possible D gene (5 bases). The CDR3 is made up of 15 amino acids. Germline V gives CDR1 SNHLY, CDR2 FYNNEI. Trimming cost V 2 bases and J 0 bases, with 10 bases left between them. CDR3 protein: CASSEQGSANYGYTF. CDR3 nucleotides: TGTGCCAGCAGTGAACAGGGATCAGCTAACTATGGCTACACCTTC.

This clonotype was seen only a few times. The J gene is TRBJ2-3, the V gene TRBV7-8, with TRBD1 matching 9 bases. The J segment lost 2 bases and the V segment lost 3 bases, leaving 3 bases of the junction unmatched. Germline loops: CDR1 SGHVS, CDR2 FQNEAQ. This CDR3 is 15 amino acids long. The CDR3 protein is CASSLDRGHTDTQYF. The CDR3 DNA follows: TGTGCCAGCAGCTTGGACAGGGGACACACAGATACGCAGTATTTT.

The CDR3 spells CASRNYRAMNTEAFF. The CDR3 DNA reads as TGTGCCAGTAGGAACTACAGGGCCATGAACACTGAAGCTTTCTTT. V gene TRBV19 combines with J gene TRBJ1-1; weak D call: TRBD1 (6 bases). Trimming left V 6 bases short and J 0 bases short, with 14 bases between. There are 15 residues in the CDR3. Germline V gives CDR1 LNHDA, CDR2 SQIVND (reference sequence). Looking up the rest from reference TRBV19 and TRBJ1-1 gives the full variable domain: DGGITQSPKYLFRKEGQNVTLSCEQNLNHDAMYWYRQDPGQGLRLIYYSQIVNDFQKGDIAEGYSVSREKKESFPLTVTSAQKNPTAFYLCASRNYRAMNTEAFFGQGTRLTVV.